Sequencing of this T cell receptor beta chain was carried out in a study of spatial heterogeneity in lung cancer (dated by TCRdb to between 2018 and 2020). Describing the broader study: More beta-chain than alpha-chain transcripts were consistently detected, likely reflecting higher beta-chain transcript abundance. In the raw uncorrected reads, each unique combination of TCR and UMI appeared more than ten times on average. TCR alpha and beta repertoires were quantitatively compared across multiple tumor regions, matched nontumor lung and blood in non-small cell lung cancer. TCR repertoire features were related to nonsynonymous mutation counts determined by whole-exome sequencing of tumor tissue. At surgery, both alpha and beta chains were TCR-sequenced in approximately 210 tumor regions, 63 to 65 matched nontumor lung samples and a few dozen PBMC samples.

Study-level results and caveats: Additional single-cell paired TCR alpha and beta sequencing was considered necessary to confirm, at a functional level, the hypothesis that regional TCRs recognize regional mutations. Ubiquitous expanded tumor TCRs were detected in blood more often at tumor resection than at routine follow-up.

Library method: 5' RACE. TCRdb shows the sequencer as NextSeq 500. To allow correction of PCR and sequencing errors, the TCR library protocol tagged every TCR cDNA molecule with a unique molecular identifier. Per the authors' processing: Decombinator tools were used for TCR identification, UMI-based error correction and CDR3 extraction. TCRs above a frequency of 2 per 1,000, corresponding to the top 1% of the tumor frequency distribution, were defined as expanded. Rényi diversity was computed with the R vegan package after subsampling each repertoire 100 times to 5,000 TCRs. CDR3 similarity networks were constructed using string-kernel similarity of amino acid triplets, with links drawn between CDR3s whose pairwise similarity was above 0.82. TCRdb passed the public sequencing reads through fastp at Q25 and MiXCR, retaining productive beta sequences. Every CDR3 protein is listed once, alongside the most common genes and DNA of its rows. These V and J calls are TCRdb output, not the study's own analysis. This sample lists roughly 18,000 distinct CDR3 sequences; about 20% were detected once. Over 11% of the sample is taken by the ten largest.

This clonotype was found many times. Its antigen is unknown. The input lacks base qualities; no much larger clone sits a single base away. Based on the germline V gene, the CDR1 and CDR2 sequences are MRHNA and SNTAGT. Cut back by 0 bases and 1 base, the V and J ends lie 3 bases apart. The CDR3 numbers 13 residues from cysteine through phenylalanine. Just CDR3 DNA is preserved here, 39 bases in frame from base 1. The sample's time point label, decoded: sample taken at primary tumor resection. Without any cell sorting, TCR sequencing was performed on whole RNA extracted either from tumor and nontumor lung tissue or from cryopreserved PBMC samples. The donors were fewer than 90 patients from the lung TRACERx cohort who had early-stage, untreated non-small cell lung cancer. A patient was chosen for TCR sequencing only when enough RNA was available from at least two tumor regions.

The sequence was collected from a male donor with early-stage non-small cell lung cancer. The specimen was PBMCs, collected at surgery. The chain links TRBV6-4 with TRBJ1-1; the D gene is unclear. The DNA is as follows: TGTGCCAGCAGTGACTCGTCGAACACTGAAGCTTTCTTT. Translated, it gives CASSDSSNTEAFF.